This T cell receptor beta chain appears in the sequencing data of a study of cytomegalovirus exposure and HLA in healthy donors. Findings and caveats of the study: Productive rates of about 87% or about 30% were seen for most TCR beta V segments in an earlier analysis. When analyzed later, a missense DCLRE1C variant was found to be linked to TCR beta V- and J-gene trimming.

13 Jbeta primers and 60 Vbeta primers were used for the PCR. Measured with immunoSEQ multiplex PCR; TCRdb has only the in-frame clones, and not every one. Of some 150,000 clones listed, roughly 80% are singletons. As to this clone: No antigen is known for it.

The CDR3 consists of 16 residues. From germline, CDR1 is GTSNPN and CDR2 SVGIG (reference sequence). With 2 bases clipped from V and 4 bases from J, the junction kept 12 bases outside the gene matches. When sampled, the donors appeared nominally healthy, though they likely had unrecorded immune exposures. The source material was PBMCs. This clonotype was obtained from a woman in her forties or fifties in good health and CMV-seronegative. The chain carries TRBV30 and TRBJ2-3; 7 nucleotides agree with TRBD1. The CDR3 is CAWSPAQGSIPDTQYF. CDR3 sequence (DNA): TGTGCCTGGAGTCCGGCACAGGGGTCAATCCCAGATACGCAGTATTTT.